The 3 T cell receptor beta chains listed next were all sequenced from one sample in a study of cytomegalovirus exposure and HLA in healthy donors. This PCR relied on a set of 60 Vbeta primers and 13 Jbeta primers. TCRdb's copy holds only in-frame clones and misses some; the assay was immunoSEQ multiplex PCR. This table holds around 110,000 clones, just over 65% found once. Sequencing was carried out using PBMCs. These receptors all come from a man younger than 35 in good health and CMV-seronegative.

The rearrangement joins TRBV30 to TRBJ2-7, with D possibly matching TRBD1 (5 bases). Germline CDR1 reads GTSNPN; CDR2 reads SVGIG (reference sequence). V lost 5 bases and J 2 bases, leaving 13 bases between the germline ends. CDR3 length equals 13 residues. The CDR3 sequence: CAWQRDSAYEQYF. In DNA form, the CDR3 reads TGTGCCTGGCAACGCGACAGTGCCTACGAGCAGTACTTC.

The chain has TRBV5-4 and TRBJ1-2; 10 bases are a match to TRBD1. Per germline, CDR1 SGHNT and CDR2 YYREEE (reference sequence). CDR3 length: 17 amino acids. The V segment lost 4 bases and the J segment 4 bases; nucleotides outside the gene matches: 13. DNA of the CDR3: TGTGCCAGCAGCGCGACGACGGGACAGGGGTGGTTCTATGGCTACACCTTC. It codes for CASSATTGQGWFYGYTF. The whole variable domain, filled in from reference TRBV5-4 and TRBJ1-2, reads ETGVTQSPTHLIKTRGQQVTLRCSSQSGHNTVSWYQQALGQGPQFIFQYYREEENGRGNFPPRFSGLQFPNYSSELNVNALELDDSALYLCASSATTGQGWFYGYTFGSGTRLTVV.

The V gene is TRBV11-2, the J gene TRBJ1-3, with D maybe TRBD1 (5 bases). Germline CDR1 SGHAT, CDR2 FQNNGV. With 2 bases removed from V and 0 bases from J, the gap between germline ends came to 17 bases. There are 18 residues in the CDR3. CDR3 sequence: CASSLILLAGHSGNTIYF. The CDR3 DNA sequence: TGTGCCAGCAGCTTAATTTTGTTGGCAGGGCACTCTGGAAACACCATATATTTT.